The 5 T cell receptor beta chains below were found in one sample sequenced in a study of regulatory dendritic cells for organ transplantation. The table came from immunoSEQ multiplex PCR; TCRdb's copy has only in-frame clones and leaves some out. Of about 11,000 clones detected, about 81% appear once; the ten largest clones hold 2% to 3%. Allogeneic regulatory or mature dendritic cells were co-cultured for 5 days with CFSE-labeled sorted T cells at 1:10. For these TCRs, the target antigens are not known. The source material was memory CD4+ T cells from blood cultured with regulatory dendritic cells. Described subset: CD45RO+ memory T cells. These receptors all stem from a human donor in good health.

This clone was detected only once. This chain links TRBV10-3 with TRBJ2-1; 10 bases match TRBD2. J lost 7 bases, V lost 11 bases, and 8 bases had no gene match. Germline V gives CDR1 ENHRY, CDR2 SYGVKD. The CDR3 spans 13 residues. The CDR3 DNA reads as TGTGCCCATGGGCTAGCGGGGGCTAATGAGCAGTTCTTC. Its translation is CAHGLAGANEQFF.

This clone was seen a handful of times. The chain links TRBV5-4 to TRBJ1-2, with 11 nucleotides matching TRBD1. With V trimmed by 9 bases and J by 2 bases, 3 bases remained unmatched. Germline CDR1 and CDR2: SGHNT and YYREEE (reference sequence). The CDR3 extends over 13 amino acids. The DNA for the CDR3 is TGTGCCACTGGACAGGGGGCGAACTATGGCTACACCTTC. Translating gives CATGQGANYGYTF.

The V call is TRBV5-6, the J call TRBJ1-6; weak D call: TRBD1 (5 bases). V was shortened by 0 bases and J by 7 bases, with 11 bases between the two germline ends. The CDR3 consists of 15 residues. Looked up from germline, CDR1 is SGHDT and CDR2 is YYEEEE. DNA for the CDR3: TGTGCCAGCAGCTTGGGCCAGGGAGGGAATTCACCCCTCCACTTT. The encoded protein is CASSLGQGGNSPLHF.

This clone has only a few counts. The chain couples TRBV19 to TRBJ2-1, with D tentatively TRBD2 (6 bases). The CDR3 loop spans 14 amino acids. Germline V lookup: CDR1 LNHDA, CDR2 SQIVND (reference sequence). V dropped 5 bases and J dropped 9 bases, with 17 bases sitting between them. The CDR3 coding sequence is TGTGCCAGTAGTCCGGGTGGAGGGGTAGCTGAGCAGTTCTTC. Its translation is CASSPGGGVAEQFF.

This clone was detected only a few times. The chain has TRBV2 and TRBJ2-3; D is possibly TRBD2 (6 bases). Deletions cut 4 bases from V and 2 bases from J, with 13 bases between. The CDR3 is 15 amino acids. In germline, CDR1 is SNHLY, CDR2 FYNNEI. This CDR3 is CASSGSGLSTDTQYF. The CDR3 DNA reads as TGTGCCAGCAGTGGCTCGGGACTCTCCACAGATACGCAGTATTTT.